Shown below are 22 T cell receptor beta chains from a single sample sequenced in a study of beta chain features in type 1 diabetes. The study reverse transcribed the entire isolated RNA, so it sequenced expressed TCRB transcripts. TCRdb keeps only in-frame clones here, not all; method: immunoSEQ multiplex PCR. The sample comprises fewer than 900,000 clones, about a sixth of which are singletons, and 0.023% rests with the top ten. The source material was naive CD4+ T cells from blood. Receptors were obtained from a woman aged 18-29 years in good health.

This clone came up a few times. The V call is TRBV5-1, the J call TRBJ2-1; 11 nucleotides agree with TRBD2. CDR1 SGHRS and CDR2 YFSETQ come from the germline V gene. Germline trimming cut 0 bases from V and 5 bases from J; bases unmatched to any gene: 7. This CDR3 contains 17 residues. For the CDR3, the DNA is TGCGCCAGCAGCTTGGTAACTAGCGGGAGTATCCACAATGAGCAGTTCTTC. It encodes CASSLVTSGSIHNEQFF. Combining the CDR3 with reference TRBV5-1 and TRBJ2-1 gives the whole variable domain KAGVTQTPRYLIKTRGQQVTLSCSPISGHRSVSWYQQTPGQGLQFLFEYFSETQRNKGNFPGRFSGRQFSNSRSEMNVSTLELGDSALYLCASSLVTSGSIHNEQFFGPGTRLTVL.

This clone was detected once. The chain employs TRBV2 and TRBJ1-4; D not certain. Germline V gene lookup returns CDR1 SNHLY and CDR2 FYNNEI. V dropped 2 bases and J dropped 8 bases, with 12 bases sitting between them. CDR3 length equals 14 residues. CDR3 nucleotides: TGTGCCAGCAGTGAACGGCCCCCGGGGGAAAAACTGTTTTTT. Encoded protein: CASSERPPGEKLFF.

The rearrangement joins TRBV2 to TRBJ2-5; D gene unclear. The last part of the DNA fits TRBJ2-7 better; the J call may be wrong. CDR3 length: 13 residues. Germline assignment: CDR1 SNHLY and CDR2 FYNNEI. The DNA of the CDR3 is TGTGCCAGCAGTGATGACGGCTCCTACGAGCAGTACTTC. Protein sequence: CASSDDGSYEQYF.

This sequence joins TRBV7-9 and TRBJ2-3, with 7 bases that match TRBD2. Germline V gene data show CDR1 as SEHNR and CDR2 as FQNEAQ (reference sequence). The CDR3 loop spans 16 amino acids. Trimming took 5 bases from V and 1 from J; bases not matched to a gene: 9. The CDR3 here is CASSLWRERGTDTQYF. The CDR3 nucleotides read TGTGCCAGCAGCCTCTGGCGGGAGCGGGGCACAGATACGCAGTATTTT.

Concerning this clone: The junction departs from the called germline gene at one end, perhaps through a read error. V and J are TRBV6-5 and TRBJ1-1, with 7 bases aligning to TRBD1. Germline CDR1 MNHEY, CDR2 SVGAGI. There are 14 residues in the CDR3. The CDR3 loop is CASSPGQKYTEAFF. The CDR3 DNA sequence: TGTGCCAGCAGTCCGGGACAGAAGTACACAGAAGCTTTCTTT.

There are a few counts of this clone. The chain recombines TRBV5-1 with TRBJ2-7; TRBD1 aligns across 7 bases. CDR1 is SGHRS and CDR2 is YFSETQ in the germline V gene. The CDR3 spans 16 residues. Unmatched junction bases numbered 12, after V lost 3 bases and J lost 3 bases. CDR3 region: CASSSVGQATYYEQYF. CDR3 bases: TGCGCCAGCAGCTCCGTTGGACAGGCAACCTACTACGAGCAGTACTTC. The variable domain in full, completed from reference TRBV5-1 and TRBJ2-7, reads KAGVTQTPRYLIKTRGQQVTLSCSPISGHRSVSWYQQTPGQGLQFLFEYFSETQRNKGNFPGRFSGRQFSNSRSEMNVSTLELGDSALYLCASSSVGQATYYEQYFGPGTRLTVT.

In its sample, this clone was seen a few times. The V gene is TRBV28, the J gene TRBJ1-1; 7 bases match TRBD1. The CDR3 consists of 16 residues. Trimming removed 1 base from V and 8 bases from J; junction bases left unmatched: 13. Germline V gene lookup returns CDR1 MDHEN and CDR2 SYDVKM. CDR3 residues: CASSLFLTGTAFEAFF. The CDR3 DNA reads TGTGCCAGCAGTTTATTTTTGACAGGGACAGCCTTCGAAGCTTTCTTT.

The chain has TRBV27 and TRBJ2-3; TRBD2 matches 12 bases. V was pared by 6 bases and J by 0 bases, with 13 bases of the junction left unmatched. This CDR3 is built from 19 residues. Germline V gene sequence: CDR1 MNHEY, CDR2 SMNVEV (reference sequence). The DNA for the CDR3 is TGTGCCAGCAGCCCGCAGACTAGCGGGAGCCGTACTAGCACAGATACGCAGTATTTT. This encodes CASSPQTSGSRTSTDTQYF.

This clone occurred a few times. V and J are TRBV6-6 and TRBJ2-1, with D perhaps TRBD2 (6 bases). The ends were cut back, 2 bases at V and 4 bases at J, with 15 bases in the middle. The germline CDR1 and CDR2 sequences are MNHNY and SVGAGI (reference sequence). The CDR3 length is 16 residues. The CDR3 sequence: CASSYANPGEYNEQFF. In DNA form, the CDR3 reads TGTGCCAGCAGTTACGCGAATCCGGGAGAGTACAATGAGCAGTTCTTC.

CDR3: CASTELGILNEKLFF. In nucleotides, the CDR3 is TGTGCCAGCACCGAACTGGGGATTTTAAATGAAAAACTGTTTTTT. V and J are TRBV7-6 and TRBJ1-4; D unclear. CDR1 is SGHVS and CDR2 is FNYEAQ in the germline V gene. Trimming removed 7 bases from V and 5 bases from J, with 17 bases in between. The CDR3 covers 15 residues.

The V call is TRBV7-2, the J call TRBJ2-7; 7 bases line up with TRBD1. J gave up 3 bases and V 5 bases, and 7 bases lay outside the gene matches. Germline CDR1 SGHTA, CDR2 FQGNSA. The CDR3 totals 14 residues. Written as DNA, the CDR3 is TGTGCCAGCAGCCTAACAGGGGCCTTCTACGAGCAGTACTTC. As protein: CASSLTGAFYEQYF.

In its sample, this clone was seen a few times. The chain employs TRBV10-3 and TRBJ2-3; D is perhaps TRBD1 (5 bases). The germline V gene has CDR1 ENHRY and CDR2 SYGVKD. The CDR3 has 16 residues. V dropped 3 bases and J dropped 2 bases, with 15 bases sitting between them. The DNA of the CDR3 is TGTGCCATCAGTGATTGGGTCAAGGGGCTCACAGATACGCAGTATTTT. This codes for CAISDWVKGLTDTQYF.

This clone turned up a few times. V and J are TRBV4-3 and TRBJ2-1; the D gene is possibly TRBD2 (6 bases). CDR1 is LGHNA, CDR2 YSLEER, per germline. Trimming shortened V by 0 bases and J by 3 bases, and 12 bases separated the two germline ends. CDR3 length: 16 residues. The CDR3 DNA is TGCGCCAGCAGCCAAGATCCGGGAGTGGGCTACAATGAGCAGTTCTTC. Protein sequence: CASSQDPGVGYNEQFF.

This chain connects TRBV13 to TRBJ2-5; perhaps TRBD1 as D (6 bases). V was cut by 5 bases and J by 5 bases, with 18 bases left in between. The CDR3 totals 15 residues. CDR1 and CDR2 from the germline V gene are PRHDT and FYEKMQ (reference sequence). This chain's CDR3 is CASSPGQRLEETQYF. The CDR3 nucleotides are TGTGCCAGCAGCCCCGGACAGCGCCTAGAGGAGACCCAGTACTTC. Drawing the rest from reference TRBV13 and TRBJ2-5, the complete variable domain is AAGVIQSPRHLIKEKRETATLKCYPIPRHDTVYWYQQGPGQDPQFLISFYEKMQSDKGSIPDRFSAQQFSDYHSELNMSSLELGDSALYFCASSPGQRLEETQYFGPGTRLLVL.

This clone was counted a single time. This chain connects TRBV9 to TRBJ2-7, with TRBD2 matching 11 bases. The CDR3 has 16 amino acids. Germline assignment: CDR1 SGDLS and CDR2 YYNGEE. Trimming took 0 bases from V and 6 from J; bases not matched to a gene: 8. CDR3 sequence (DNA): TGTGCCAGCAGCGTAGCTCCGACTAGCGGGACCTCCGAGCAGTACTTC. Its protein is CASSVAPTSGTSEQYF.

CDR3 region: CAIQGGETYEQYF. Here the CDR3 DNA reads TGTGCCATCCAAGGGGGCGAGACCTACGAGCAGTACTTC. The chain combines TRBV10-3 with TRBJ2-7, with 7 positions matching TRBD1. V shed 8 bases and J 2 bases; nucleotides not matched to a gene: 6. The CDR3 consists of 13 residues. Germline assignment: CDR1 ENHRY and CDR2 SYGVKD.

This chain connects TRBV18 to TRBJ1-5; no clear D gene. The germline V and J ends were trimmed by 1 base and 5 bases, with 6 bases remaining between them. CDR3 length: 13 residues. Germline V CDR1 and CDR2: KGHSH, LQKENI. The CDR3 protein is CASSPQEDQPQHF. CDR3 coding DNA: TGTGCCAGCTCACCACAAGAGGATCAGCCCCAGCATTTT.

This chain joins TRBV10-2 and TRBJ2-1; D may match TRBD1 or TRBD2 (5 bases each). V was cut by 4 bases and J by 0 bases, with 13 bases left in between. The CDR3 has 16 residues. Germline V gives CDR1 WSHSY, CDR2 SAAADI. The CDR3 coding sequence is TGCGCCAGCAGTGGGGCCCGGGACGCCTCCTACAATGAGCAGTTCTTC. Translation gives CASSGARDASYNEQFF.

In nucleotides, the CDR3 is TGTGCCAGCAGCTTCACAGGGGGCAACGAGCAGTACTTC. Translated: CASSFTGGNEQYF. The chain couples TRBV7-3 to TRBJ2-7; 9 nucleotides line up with TRBD1. The CDR3 contains 13 residues. Germline assignment: CDR1 SGHTA and CDR2 FQGTGA. Trimming took 3 bases from V and 5 from J; bases not matched to a gene: 2.

The genes are TRBV7-2 and TRBJ2-1, with 7 bases aligning to TRBD1. J gave up 3 bases and V 7 bases, and 6 bases lay outside the gene matches. There are 14 residues in the CDR3. CDR1 and CDR2 (germline): SGHTA, FQGNSA. The CDR3 region has the DNA TGTGCCAGCATCCTGGACAGGAACTACAATGAGCAGTTCTTC. Protein: CASILDRNYNEQFF.

This clone has a single count. This sequence joins TRBV28 and TRBJ1-5, with D hard to call. V lost 4 bases to trimming and J lost 3 bases, with 4 bases between them. CDR1 MDHEN and CDR2 SYDVKM come from the germline V gene. The CDR3 totals 12 residues. In DNA, the CDR3 is TGTGCCAGCAGTTGGGACAATCAGCCCCAGCATTTT. It translates to CASSWDNQPQHF. Using reference TRBV28 and TRBJ1-5 for the parts outside the CDR3, the full variable domain is DVKVTQSSRYLVKRTGEKVFLECVQDMDHENMFWYRQDPGLGLRLIYFSYDVKMKEKGDIPEGYSVSREKKERFSLILESASTNQTSMYLCASSWDNQPQHFGDGTRLSIL.

This clone has just a few counts. The gene calls are TRBV28 and TRBJ2-7; perhaps D is TRBD1 or TRBD2 (6 bases each). V was cut by 2 bases and J by 1 base, with 9 bases left in between. CDR1 is MDHEN and CDR2 is SYDVKM in the germline V gene. The CDR3 contains 14 residues. CDR3 amino acids: CASSLTGTSYEQYF. The CDR3 region has the DNA TGTGCCAGCAGTTTAACAGGGACTTCCTACGAGCAGTACTTC.